This is a list of T cell receptor beta chains from one sample in a study of blood T cells in healthy people across ages. TCRdb re-called the 5' RACE reads through MiXCR, storing one row per CDR3 protein. The repertoire holds some 1.4 million distinct CDR3 sequences, with about 43% as singletons. The sample comprised blood. The receptors originated from a woman under 30 in good health. The CDR3 runs from the conserved cysteine through the conserved F or W. The order of the fields is J gene, clone size, V gene, D gene, CDR3 protein, CDR3 DNA. D genes are given only for firm matches. A clone size is listed for some rows: how often the clone was seen (once, few, many), or a class if it is expanded.

TRBJ1-1 - TRBV5-1 - CASSSSGMNTEAFF TGCGCCAGCAGCTCGTCAGGAATGAACACTGAAGCTTTCTTT
TRBJ1-5 - TRBV30 TRBD1 CAWSGQGSSQPQHF TGTGCCTGGTCTGGACAGGGGTCTTCCCAGCCCCAGCATTTT
TRBJ2-5 - TRBV18 - CASSPQLQDQETQYF TGTGCCAGCTCACCACAGCTGCAGGATCAAGAGACCCAGTACTTC
TRBJ1-2 - TRBV21-1 - CASSKAVRRLANYGYTF TGTGCCAGCAGCAAAGCCGTCCGACGGCTGGCTAACTATGGCTACACCTTC
TRBJ2-1 - TRBV7-8 - CERTVLNGSNEQFF TGTGAAAGGACGGTCTTGAATGGGTCCAATGAGCAGTTCTTC
TRBJ1-1 few TRBV29-1 - CSVRAAGEAFF TGCAGCGTCCGAGCGGCGGGTGAAGCTTTCTTT
TRBJ2-7 - TRBV27 TRBD2 CAGSSSGPSSYEQYF TGTGCCGGCAGTAGTAGCGGGCCCAGCTCCTACGAGCAGTACTTC
TRBJ2-3 - TRBV7-3 TRBD2 CASSLNGGAQYF TGTGCCAGCAGCTTAAATGGGGGGGCGCAGTATTTT
TRBJ2-7 - TRBV20-1 TRBD2 CSARRASGRGNYEQYF TGCAGTGCCCGTCGGGCTAGCGGGAGGGGAAACTACGAGCAGTACTTC
TRBJ2-5 - TRBV4-1 - CASSQKLRTPGINEQYF TGCGCCAGCAGCCAAAAACTTCGGACTCCTGGAATTAATGAGCAGTACTTC
TRBJ2-1 - TRBV6-1 - CASNPRGGSDEQFF TGTGCCAGCAACCCTAGGGGGGGGAGCGATGAGCAGTTCTTC
TRBJ1-2 - TRBV20-1 - CSARVPGPNYGYTF TGCAGTGCTAGGGTCCCGGGCCCTAACTATGGCTACACCTTC
TRBJ2-3 - TRBV7-2 - CAGSFDWARPDTQYF TGTGCCGGCAGCTTTGACTGGGCTAGACCAGATACGCAGTATTTT
TRBJ2-5 - TRBV14 - CASSRTFGETQYF TGTGCCAGCAGTCGGACATTCGGGGAGACCCAGTACTTC
TRBJ1-1 - TRBV7-9 - CASTPSVLLGNTEAFF TGTGCCAGCACCCCCTCCGTTCTTCTAGGGAACACTGAAGCTTTCTTT
TRBJ2-3 few TRBV5-1 - CASSTWEGSTDTQYF TGCGCCAGCAGCACGTGGGAAGGCAGCACAGATACGCAGTATTTT
TRBJ1-5 few TRBV2 TRBD1 CASSPGTGWEISNQPQHF TGTGCCAGCAGTCCCGGGACAGGGTGGGAGATAAGCAATCAGCCCCAGCATTTT
TRBJ2-3 few TRBV7-6 TRBD2 CASSDPRLAGEGGTQYF TGTGCCAGCAGCGACCCGAGACTAGCGGGAGAGGGGGGTACGCAGTATTTT
TRBJ1-3 few TRBV4-1 TRBD1 CASSQVKGASGNTIYF TGCGCCAGCAGCCAAGTGAAGGGGGCCTCTGGAAACACCATATATTTT
TRBJ2-7 - TRBV20-1 TRBD2 CSARVDEPGLAEYNEQYF TGCAGTGCTAGAGTCGACGAGCCGGGACTAGCGGAGTACAATGAGCAGTACTTC
TRBJ2-7 few TRBV13 - CASSLGPWTGPSAESSYEQYF TGTGCCAGCAGCTTAGGCCCCTGGACAGGACCTAGCGCCGAGAGCTCCTACGAGCAGTACTTC
TRBJ2-3 few TRBV5-1 - CASSFTAGLADTQYF TGCGCCAGCAGCTTTACTGCAGGGCTGGCAGATACGCAGTATTTT